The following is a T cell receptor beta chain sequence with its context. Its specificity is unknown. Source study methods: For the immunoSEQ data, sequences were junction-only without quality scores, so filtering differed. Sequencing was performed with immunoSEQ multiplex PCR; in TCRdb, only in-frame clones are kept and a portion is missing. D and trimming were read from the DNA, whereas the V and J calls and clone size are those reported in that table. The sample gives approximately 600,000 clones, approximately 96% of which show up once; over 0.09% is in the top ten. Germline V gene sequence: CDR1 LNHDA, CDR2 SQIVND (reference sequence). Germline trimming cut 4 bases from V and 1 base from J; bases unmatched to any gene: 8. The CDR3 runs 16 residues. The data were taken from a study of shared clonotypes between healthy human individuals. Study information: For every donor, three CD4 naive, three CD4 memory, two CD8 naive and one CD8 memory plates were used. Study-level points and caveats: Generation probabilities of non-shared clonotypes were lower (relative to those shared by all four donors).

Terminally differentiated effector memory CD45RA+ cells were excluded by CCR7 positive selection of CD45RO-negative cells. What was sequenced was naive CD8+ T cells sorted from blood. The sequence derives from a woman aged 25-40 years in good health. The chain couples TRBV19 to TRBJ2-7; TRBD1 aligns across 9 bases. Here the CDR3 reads CASSNHGGTGSYEQYF. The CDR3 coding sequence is TGTGCCAGTAGTAACCACGGTGGGACAGGGTCCTACGAGCAGTACTTC.